This TCR beta chain is from a study of shared clonotypes between healthy human individuals. Germline-derived CDR1 and CDR2 are SQVTM and ANQGSEA. With V trimmed by 4 bases and J by 0 bases, 16 bases remained unmatched. This CDR3 region has 18 residues. Data came from immunoSEQ multiplex PCR; TCRdb stores just in-frame clones and leaves some out. The table lists around 1,100,000 clones, approximately 80% of them singletons. The chain carries TRBV29-1 and TRBJ2-7, with 9 positions matching TRBD1. The sequence was collected from a young man in good health. Some clones in this sample may be carry-over from other donors' samples. Sequencing used memory CD4+ T cells from PBMCs. Sample subset: CD45RA-negative fraction. CDR3 DNA: TGCAGCGTTGGAAAAATGGTGAGGGACAGGGTACACTCCTACGAGCAGTACTTC. Protein sequence: CSVGKMVRDRVHSYEQYF.